A single sample gave rise to the 27 T cell receptor beta chains below, sequenced in a study of cytomegalovirus exposure and HLA in healthy donors. Generated by immunoSEQ multiplex PCR, the TCRdb table keeps only in-frame clones and is missing some. The sample consists of 65,000 to 75,000 clones, over 90% of them appearing once. The sequencing input was PBMCs. The receptor set was obtained from a man between 18 and 29 years old in good health and CMV-seropositive.

V is TRBV4-1 and J is TRBJ2-1, with TRBD2 as a possible D gene (7 bases). Germline assignment: CDR1 MGHRA and CDR2 YSYEKL. The CDR3 consists of 17 residues. Trimming removed 0 bases from V and 8 bases from J, with 20 bases in between. The chain's CDR3 is CASSQDRGGGSPDEQFF. CDR3 DNA: TGCGCCAGCAGCCAAGATCGCGGGGGCGGGAGTCCGGATGAGCAGTTCTTC.

This clone was seen only once. This chain uses TRBV13 with TRBJ2-3; 8 bases map to TRBD1. The CDR3 runs to 15 residues. The trim removed 5 bases at V and 0 bases at J, leaving 4 bases unmatched. Germline lookup yields CDR1 PRHDT and CDR2 FYEKMQ (reference sequence). The CDR3 here is CASSATGASTDTQYF. DNA of the CDR3: TGTGCCAGCAGCGCGACAGGGGCTAGCACAGATACGCAGTATTTT.

The chain's CDR3 is CASSKLGGRADEQYF. The CDR3 coding sequence is TGTGCCAGCAGCAAACTCGGCGGGAGGGCCGACGAGCAGTACTTC. V and J are TRBV21-1 and TRBJ2-7; TRBD2, the table's D call, was not compared with the DNA. TRBV21-1 corresponds to a pseudogene. The CDR3 sequence is 15 residues long.

The V call is TRBV6-4, the J call TRBJ2-1; 11 bases match TRBD2. The CDR3 loop spans 15 amino acids. Losses at the gene ends were 3 bases for V and 3 bases for J; bases not matched to a gene: 1. The V gene's germline CDR1 is MRHNA and CDR2 SNTAGT. CDR3 amino acids: CASSDTSGSYNEQFF. The CDR3 bases are TGTGCCAGCAGTGATACTAGCGGGAGCTACAATGAGCAGTTCTTC.

The chain carries TRBV9 and TRBJ2-2, with 7 bases aligning to TRBD2. J was trimmed by 4 bases and V by 4 bases; bases with no gene match: 7. The germline V gene has CDR1 SGDLS and CDR2 YYNGEE. The CDR3 covers 15 residues. The DNA of the CDR3 is TGTGCCAGCAGCAAGACTAGCACGGGCACCGGGGAGCTGTTTTTT. Residues: CASSKTSTGTGELFF.

This clone was seen just once. The chain couples TRBV9 to TRBJ2-5; perhaps TRBD1 as D (5 bases). This CDR3 spans 14 amino acids. The germline V and J ends were trimmed by 3 bases and 6 bases, with 15 bases remaining between them. Per germline, CDR1 SGDLS and CDR2 YYNGEE. In DNA form, the CDR3 reads TGTGCCAGCAGCGAAAGGGGCGATCGGAAGACCCAGTACTTC. Translated, it gives CASSERGDRKTQYF.

V usage is TRBV7-2 and J usage is TRBJ2-7, with 7 bases that match TRBD1. The V segment lost 2 bases and the J segment 5 bases; nucleotides outside the gene matches: 3. The CDR3 is 13 residues long. Germline V gene sequence: CDR1 SGHTA, CDR2 FQGNSA. CDR3 DNA: TGTGCCAGCAGCTTACGACAGGGCGACGAGCAGTACTTC. Translation gives CASSLRQGDEQYF.

V is TRBV7-3 and J is TRBJ2-5; D may be TRBD1 (7 bases). CDR1 and CDR2 (germline): SGHTA, FQGTGA. V dropped 6 bases and J dropped 5 bases, with 13 bases sitting between them. This CDR3 spans 13 amino acids. This chain's CDR3 is CASSSGGKETQYF. The CDR3 coding sequence is TGTGCCAGCAGTTCAGGGGGGAAGGAGACCCAGTACTTC.

V usage is TRBV27 and J usage is TRBJ2-7; 10 nucleotides agree with TRBD1. This CDR3 has 14 residues. Germline CDR1 and CDR2: MNHEY and SMNVEV (reference sequence). The V and J ends lost 2 bases and 8 bases, in that order; junction bases with no gene match: 6. CDR3 nucleotides: TGTGCCAGCAGTTTAGGGGACAGGGGCTATAAGCAGTACTTC. Protein product: CASSLGDRGYKQYF.

This clone was observed a handful of times. The chain recombines TRBV2 with TRBJ2-7; 7 bases agree with TRBD1. V lost 6 bases to trimming and J lost 3 bases; unmatched junction nucleotides: 17. The germline V gene encodes CDR1 SNHLY and CDR2 FYNNEI. The CDR3 contains 17 residues. This chain's CDR3 is CASSETNRIWTGYEQYF. The DNA for the CDR3 is TGTGCCAGCAGCGAGACGAACCGAATCTGGACAGGCTACGAGCAGTACTTC.

This clone was counted a single time. V and J are TRBV10-1 and TRBJ2-3; 9 bases fit TRBD2. Per the germline V gene, CDR1 is WNHNN and CDR2 is SYGVQD (reference sequence). The CDR3 runs to 17 residues. The V segment lost 4 bases and the J segment 0 bases; nucleotides outside the gene matches: 8. CDR3 in amino acids: CASSGSIAGESTDTQYF. The DNA for the CDR3 is TGCGCCAGCAGTGGGAGTATAGCGGGAGAGAGCACAGATACGCAGTATTTT.

The rearrangement joins TRBV27 to TRBJ2-3; 12 bases match TRBD2. The germline CDR1 and CDR2 sequences are MNHEY and SMNVEV (reference sequence). Trimming took 5 bases from V and 0 from J; bases not matched to a gene: 12. The CDR3 totals 19 residues. The CDR3 DNA sequence: TGTGCCAGCAGTGCGGGGCGGCTAGCGGGAGGGCCTAGCACAGATACGCAGTATTTT. Amino acid sequence: CASSAGRLAGGPSTDTQYF.

The CDR3 loop is CTSSQSRGRGYGYTF. CDR3 coding DNA: TGCACCAGCAGCCAAAGCAGAGGGCGGGGGTATGGCTACACCTTC. The chain is built from TRBV1 and TRBJ1-2. TRBV1 is assigned pseudogene status. This CDR3 has 15 amino acids.

As to this clone: A read error may produce the germline difference seen at one junction end. The V and J genes are TRBV7-7 and TRBJ2-3; 7 bases align to TRBD1. The CDR3 runs 15 residues. The V gene's germline CDR1 is SSHAT and CDR2 FNYEAQ (reference sequence). The CDR3: CASSLGRDSGDTQYF. The CDR3 DNA follows: TGTGCTAGCAGCCTCGGCCGGGACAGCGGTGATACGCAGTATTTT.

J is TRBJ2-7 and V is TRBV27; TRBD1 agrees at 10 bases. V trimming: 5 bases; J trimming: 3 bases; junction bases outside the gene matches: 10. The CDR3 extends over 16 amino acids. Germline V gene sequence: CDR1 MNHEY, CDR2 SMNVEV (reference sequence). The CDR3 reads CASSAATGGGSYEQYF. The CDR3 DNA reads TGTGCCAGCAGTGCAGCGACAGGGGGCGGCAGCTACGAGCAGTACTTC.

The chain joins TRBV2 to TRBJ2-2; 8 bases fit TRBD1. The germline CDR1 and CDR2 sequences are SNHLY and FYNNEI. V dropped 4 bases and J dropped 3; count of bases not matched to a gene: 4. This CDR3 contains 15 residues. The CDR3 DNA reads as TGTGCCAGCAGTGTCTTACAGGGGGACACCGGGGAGCTGTTTTTT. The encoded protein is CASSVLQGDTGELFF.

V and J are TRBV27 and TRBJ2-1; 8 nucleotides align to TRBD1. Germline V lookup: CDR1 MNHEY, CDR2 SMNVEV (reference sequence). Unmatched junction bases numbered 14, after V lost 6 bases and J lost 10 bases. The CDR3 sequence is 15 residues long. CDR3 sequence reads: CASRLAGTGPSEQFF. The CDR3 DNA follows: TGTGCCAGCAGGCTAGCCGGGACAGGCCCCTCCGAGCAGTTCTTC.

The chain combines TRBV10-3 with TRBJ2-1; D possibly corresponds to TRBD2 (5 bases). Trimming removed 4 bases at V and 1 base at J, with 11 bases between. Germline V gene lookup returns CDR1 ENHRY and CDR2 SYGVKD. The CDR3 sequence is 15 residues long. CDR3 amino acids: CAISAVATSYNEQFF. CDR3 nucleotides: TGTGCCATCAGTGCGGTAGCGACTTCCTACAATGAGCAGTTCTTC.

V gene TRBV28 combines with J gene TRBJ1-2; the D gene is possibly TRBD1 (5 bases). Deletions cut 6 bases from V and 7 bases from J, with 15 bases between. The germline gives CDR1 MDHEN, CDR2 SYDVKM. The CDR3 spans 13 residues. The CDR3 reads CASSPQDMIGYTF. The CDR3 coding sequence is TGTGCCAGCAGCCCCCAGGACATGATTGGCTACACCTTC.

The rearrangement joins TRBV19 to TRBJ2-7, with 7 bases identical to TRBD2. The germline CDR1 and CDR2 sequences are LNHDA and SQIVND (reference sequence). This CDR3 contains 18 residues. Trimming cost V 5 bases and J 3 bases; bases outside gene matches: 19. This CDR3 is CASSVQDGGSYRFYEQYF. CDR3 DNA sequence: TGTGCCAGTAGTGTCCAGGATGGCGGGAGTTACCGGTTCTACGAGCAGTACTTC.

V gene TRBV6-6 combines with J gene TRBJ1-5, with unresolved D. Germline CDR1 is MNHNY and CDR2 is SVGAGI (reference sequence). This CDR3 is 13 amino acids long. V was cut by 0 bases and J by 4 bases, with 4 bases left in between. As DNA, the CDR3 is TGTGCCAGCAGTTACTCATCGAATCAGCCCCAGCATTTT. It encodes CASSYSSNQPQHF.

The chain combines TRBV9 with TRBJ1-1; D is possibly TRBD1 (6 bases). Trimming took 1 base from V and 4 from J, leaving 14 bases between them. The CDR3 is made up of 15 amino acids. Germline lookup yields CDR1 SGDLS and CDR2 YYNGEE. This CDR3 reads CASSVTGSSSTEAFF. The CDR3 DNA follows: TGTGCCAGCAGCGTAACAGGGTCAAGCAGCACTGAAGCTTTCTTT.

The chain is built from TRBV9 and TRBJ2-7, with TRBD2 identical over 7 bases. The CDR3 sequence is 15 residues long. Trimming removed 2 bases from V and 3 bases from J; junction bases left unmatched: 8. Per the germline V gene, CDR1 is SGDLS and CDR2 is YYNGEE. The CDR3: CASSVTSSGSYEQYF. The CDR3 DNA reads TGTGCCAGCAGCGTGACCTCTAGCGGTAGCTACGAGCAGTACTTC.

On this clone: The final CDR3 position lacks the conserved phenylalanine or tryptophan, pointing to a likely read error. No DNA is shown, since the ends of the CDR3 on it are uncertain; the CDR3 is the one TCRdb lists. The chain has TRBV19 and TRBJ1-2; the D call of TRBD1 is as the table states it, not checked on the DNA. The germline V gene has CDR1 LNHDA and CDR2 SQIVND (reference sequence). The CDR3 comprises 12 residues, both ends counted. The CDR3 reads CASHPPIVISRD.

This rearrangement joins TRBV28 to TRBJ2-2; weak D call: TRBD1 (5 bases). The V gene's germline CDR1 is MDHEN and CDR2 SYDVKM. Trimming removed 7 bases at V and 1 base at J, with 16 bases between. CDR3 length: 16 residues. CDR3 DNA sequence: TGTGCCAGCATCCCCAGGGCTCGAATGAACACCGGGGAGCTGTTTTTT. Protein sequence: CASIPRARMNTGELFF.

V gene TRBV13 combines with J gene TRBJ1-5, with D unresolved. This CDR3 region has 14 residues. Trimming took 5 bases from V and 6 from J, leaving 14 bases between them. Germline V gives CDR1 PRHDT, CDR2 FYEKMQ (reference sequence). CDR3 bases: TGTGCCAGCAGCAAAGGTGGGTCAGGTCAGCCCCAGCATTTT. Amino acid sequence: CASSKGGSGQPQHF.

The chain couples TRBV5-4 to TRBJ2-5; TRBD2 matches at 12 bases. V shed 4 bases and J 5 bases; nucleotides not matched to a gene: 6. CDR1 and CDR2 (germline): SGHNT, YYREEE (reference sequence). CDR3 size: 15 residues. CDR3: CASSQTSGSQETQYF. The CDR3 DNA sequence: TGTGCCAGCAGCCAGACTAGCGGGAGTCAGGAGACCCAGTACTTC.